A selection of T cell receptor beta chains follows, all from one sample in a study of control samples from healthy donors and cancer patients. Clones were sequenced by immunoSEQ multiplex PCR, and TCRdb holds only the in-frame ones, with some missing. The sample holds roughly 170,000 clones; 90% to 95% are singletons and the top ten take almost 1.5%. Sequencing input: blood. These TCRs come from a man aged 18-30 years in good health. Both conserved end residues are part of each CDR3. A D gene is named only where the DNA matches it firmly. A row's size may be missing; if present it is once, few, many or a size class.

d_gene	abundance	v_gene	j_gene	CDR3aa	CDR3nt
NA	NA	TRBV3-1/TRBV3-2	TRBJ2-7	CASSLTAGLLYF	TGTGCCAGCAGTCTTACGGCGGGACTCCTCTACTTC
NA	once	TRBV4-1	TRBJ2-3	CASSRGPPEGGTDTQYF	TGCGCCAGCAGCCGCGGACCTCCGGAGGGGGGCACAGATACGCAGTATTTT
NA	once	TRBV6-1	TRBJ1-1	CASADGPEAFF	TGTGCCAGCGCCGATGGTCCTGAAGCTTTCTTT
NA	NA	TRBV13	TRBJ2-3	CASNGPLRDTQYF	TGTGCCAGCAATGGTCCTTTGCGAGATACGCAGTATTTT
NA	NA	TRBV3-1/TRBV3-2	TRBJ1-1	CASSHSVRPEAFF	TGTGCCAGCAGCCATTCTGTTCGGCCTGAAGCTTTCTTT
NA	NA	TRBV27	TRBJ1-1	CASSLRIGMTQAFF	TGTGCCAGCAGTTTAAGGATCGGGATGACCCAAGCTTTCTTT
NA	NA	TRBV30	TRBJ2-2	CAWSGNTGELFF	TGTGCCTGGTCGGGGAACACCGGGGAGCTGTTTTTT
NA	NA	TRBV10-2	TRBJ2-1	CASSESEYEQFF	TGCGCCAGCAGTGAGTCGGAATATGAGCAGTTCTTC
TRBD1	NA	TRBV14	TRBJ2-1	CASSRPGQGALNEQFF	TGTGCCAGCAGCCGCCCGGGACAGGGGGCTCTCAATGAGCAGTTCTTC
TRBD1	NA	TRBV15	TRBJ2-7	CATSWDSKYEQYF	TGTGCCACCAGCTGGGACAGTAAATACGAGCAGTACTTC
NA	NA	TRBV6-2/TRBV6-3	TRBJ1-2	CASSYSDGGLGYTF	TGTGCCAGCAGTTACTCGGACGGAGGTTTAGGCTACACCTTC
NA	few	TRBV6-2/TRBV6-3	TRBJ1-1	CASSSVNRDTEAFF	TGTGCCAGCAGTTCCGTAAACAGGGACACTGAAGCTTTCTTT
TRBD2	NA	TRBV18	TRBJ2-1	CASSPSGAYNEQFF	TGTGCCAGCTCACCTAGCGGGGCCTACAATGAGCAGTTCTTC
TRBD1	NA	TRBV4-1	TRBJ2-7	CASSLGDSRSYEQYF	TGCGCCAGCAGCCTAGGGGACAGCCGCTCCTACGAGCAGTACTTC
TRBD2	NA	TRBV7-8	TRBJ2-7	CASSLGSRTSGGSYEQYF	TGTGCCAGCAGCTTGGGGTCTCGGACTAGCGGGGGTTCCTACGAGCAGTACTTC
NA	NA	TRBV24-1	TRBJ2-3	CATSDSRGGTDTQYF	TGTGCCACCAGTGATTCCCGGGGCGGCACAGATACGCAGTATTTT
NA	NA	TRBV24-1	TRBJ1-1	CATSGADARASTEAFF	TGTGCCACCAGTGGCGCGGATGCAAGGGCGAGCACTGAAGCTTTCTTT
NA	NA	TRBV10-2	TRBJ2-7	CASSDRGALSYEQYF	TGCGCCAGCAGTGACCGGGGGGCTCTCTCCTACGAGCAGTACTTC
TRBD1	NA	TRBV29-1	TRBJ2-1	CSATQTGGSYNEQFF	TGCAGCGCCACCCAAACAGGGGGTTCCTACAATGAGCAGTTCTTC
NA	NA	TRBV6-5	TRBJ2-5	CASRADGSRETQYF	TGTGCCAGCAGGGCGGACGGGAGTAGAGAGACCCAGTACTTC